This is a list of T cell receptor beta chains from one sample in a study of persistence of HIV-infected CD4 T cells. The antigens these receptors bind are not known. Clones were read by immunoSEQ multiplex PCR, and TCRdb kept only the in-frame ones, dropping some. Of roughly 43,000 clones listed, just over 90% are singletons. The source was CD4+ T cells sorted from PBMCs after approximately 20-hour stimulation, collected from a patient who received antiretroviral therapy. The receptor set was obtained from an adult man with HIV who was CMV-seropositive. The CDR3 runs from the conserved cysteine through the conserved F or W.

cdr3_aa | cdr3_length | j_call | v_call
CASSEPGYGPQHF | 13 | TRBJ1-5 | TRBV2
CASSQVGNRNTEAFF | 15 | TRBJ1-1 | TRBV4-1
CASSVGGKNTEAFF | 14 | TRBJ1-1 | TRBV9
CASSAGPVGGYTF | 13 | TRBJ1-2 | TRBV19
CASTSRGAQPQHF | 13 | TRBJ1-5 | TRBV28
CASSSAGFPGELFF | 14 | TRBJ2-2 | TRBV5-6
CASSTVRWQPQHF | 13 | TRBJ1-5 | TRBV5-4
CASSIRLVSDTQYF | 14 | TRBJ2-3 | TRBV13
CASSWDRGADTQYF | 14 | TRBJ2-3 | TRBV7-3
CASRGGAHEQYF | 12 | TRBJ2-7 | TRBV2
CASSLGTEQYF | 11 | TRBJ2-7 | TRBV7-3
CASSGQGPGELFF | 13 | TRBJ2-2 | TRBV10-2
CATGVGKNIQYF | 12 | TRBJ2-4 | TRBV6-5
CASRRLTGSYEQYF | 14 | TRBJ2-7 | TRBV5-1
CASGPYTDTQYF | 12 | TRBJ2-3 | TRBV5-1
CASSRPQTPGELFF | 14 | TRBJ2-2 | TRBV7-3
CASSQDRTGGTDTQYF | 16 | TRBJ2-3 | TRBV3-1/TRBV3-2
CASSLVGSGGGEQYF | 15 | TRBJ2-7 | TRBV7-6
CASKQSTDTQYF | 12 | TRBJ2-3 | TRBV6-5
CASSLDRGRAGELFF | 15 | TRBJ2-2 | TRBV7-3
CASSGRDGNTGELFF | 15 | TRBJ2-2 | TRBV28
CASRDSTGELFF | 12 | TRBJ2-2 | TRBV5-1
CASGETYEQYF | 11 | TRBJ2-7 | TRBV10-2
CASSFTLAGGNTQYF | 15 | TRBJ2-3 | TRBV7-2
CASMKEGLAYEQYF | 14 | TRBJ2-7 | TRBV10-2
CASARQPNTEAFF | 13 | TRBJ1-1 | TRBV6-5
CASSLQNTEAFF | 12 | TRBJ1-1 | TRBV7-9
CASSWVDLTYYEQYF | 15 | TRBJ2-7 | TRBV28
CASSQEGLAGGREQYF | 16 | TRBJ2-7 | TRBV4-1
CASSPPGTSGGNEQFF | 16 | TRBJ2-1 | TRBV18
CASSLPRAYEQYF | 13 | TRBJ2-7 | TRBV5-4
CASSTGGSEKYTDTQYF | 17 | TRBJ2-3 | TRBV5-4
CASFRGTGPNEKLFF | 15 | TRBJ1-4 | TRBV6-5
CASSNSGTGNYEQYF | 15 | TRBJ2-7 | TRBV3-1/TRBV3-2
CASNRQGSDYGYTF | 14 | TRBJ1-2 | TRBV2
CSVENYSNQPQHF | 13 | TRBJ1-5 | TRBV29-1
CSVWANTEAFF | 11 | TRBJ1-1 | TRBV29-1
CASQTAKGNGYTF | 13 | TRBJ1-2 | TRBV6-6
CASSQGLAGVYEQYF | 15 | TRBJ2-7 | TRBV4-1
CASSDHPGRPNTGELFF | 17 | TRBJ2-2 | TRBV25-1
CATSEGGQGSGTDTQYF | 17 | TRBJ2-3 | TRBV24-1
CASSLMGGPTDTQYF | 15 | TRBJ2-3 | TRBV7-3
CASSSNGGAYNEQFF | 15 | TRBJ2-1 | TRBV7-2
CASSSRTANEAFF | 13 | TRBJ1-1 | TRBV27
CASSRYFNGAYEQYF | 15 | TRBJ2-7 | TRBV7-2
CASSSPAGARDTQYF | 15 | TRBJ2-3 | TRBV5-1
CASSLAGRPTGAYEQYF | 17 | TRBJ2-7 | TRBV5-1
CASSKDTLAGGGQVKNIQYF | 20 | TRBJ2-4 | TRBV9
CASSLEVYGEQYF | 13 | TRBJ2-7 | TRBV5-1
CASTTLISSGNTIYF | 15 | TRBJ1-3 | TRBV6-5
CASDREGQPQHF | 12 | TRBJ1-5 | TRBV6-5
CASSYSRVGTYEQYF | 15 | TRBJ2-7 | TRBV6-5
CASSLIVGDTDTQYF | 15 | TRBJ2-3 | TRBV7-6
CASSQGPSHYGYTF | 14 | TRBJ1-2 | TRBV3-1/TRBV3-2
CASSGQGSLNEQFF | 14 | TRBJ2-1 | TRBV28
CATSVSTGAVETQYF | 15 | TRBJ2-5 | TRBV24-1
CSVQGELSYEQYF | 13 | TRBJ2-7 | TRBV29-1